This TCR beta chain comes out of a study of cytomegalovirus exposure and HLA in healthy donors (TCRdb year 2017). The study in broad terms: In an earlier analysis of roughly 500 of the donors, approximately 300 Gb of sequence data and 95 million to 130 million unique TCR beta sequences from about 180 million T cells were reported. About 280 gigabases of sequencing data and roughly 81 million unique TCR sequences made up an early release that covered over 550 HLA-typed donors. Among the approximately 400 genotyped donors, under 90% belonged to the genetic ancestry cluster associated with self-reported Caucasian donors. The aim of the study was to test whether cataloging public T cell receptors could identify signatures of past pathogen exposure. The T cell repertoires of 700 or so subjects were profiled by immunosequencing and related to cytomegalovirus serostatus. Besides the first cohort of around 700 subjects, a separate validation cohort made up of roughly 130 different subjects was used. To predict cytomegalovirus infection status, the study brought together high-throughput TCR immunosequencing, statistical association of individual TCRs with disease status, and machine learning. In a later analysis, previously published TCR beta repertoires from roughly 710 donors were re-analyzed and high-resolution HLA genotyping was added so that TCR occurrence patterns could be studied. The later analysis used no new phenotypic data to find candidate immune exposures, relying instead on TCR beta sequences and their occurrence across donors. An earlier analysis of some 500 of the donors applied high-throughput TCR beta sequencing to assess whether each TCR beta V gene segment acted as functional or pseudogenic. Donor age, sex, ethnicity and CMV serostatus were collected together with the repertoire data. Genome-wide SNP genotypes for about 65% of the roughly 700 donors were used in a later genetic analysis, which treated that subset as a discovery cohort. Every repertoire in the discovery cohort had been generated on one and the same sequencing platform. HLA typing covered class I and class II loci at four-digit resolution. The number of donors typed differed by locus, with roughly 620-630 for A, B, C, DRB1 and DQB1, 522 for DQA1, approximately 580 for DPA1, and under 490 for DPB1. Because of strong linkage in the cohort, four to six DR-DQ haplotypes were treated as single units for association and clustering. Among approximately 370 genotyped donors of the cohort, an average of around 250,000 unique TCR beta nucleotide sequences was sequenced per donor, of which roughly 17% were non-productive.

General study outcomes and caveats: In a later genetic analysis, fewer N-insertions in productive TCRs were reported among donors in an Asian-associated ancestry cluster than the 666-donor mean. In a later analysis, HLA-associated TCR beta chains showed more clonal expansion and lower generation probabilities than non-associated chains that were equally common. The study listed 150 to 200 TCR beta chains as associated with cytomegalovirus. An association between a missense DCLRE1C variant and V-gene and J-gene trimming of TCR beta chains was found in a later genetic analysis and replicated in an independent cohort. Cytomegalovirus status was reported to be diagnosed by the classifier with high specificity and sensitivity in both the original and validation cohorts. In an earlier analysis of fewer than 700 of the donors, most TCR beta V segments appeared in productive rearrangements about 90% or about 30% of the time, broadly matching IMGT annotations. In a later analysis, the rate of TCR association differed among HLA loci, with DRB1 alleles having the most associated TCRs and HLA-C alleles having the fewest. The presence/absence analyses assumed that sequencing depth was roughly uniform across donors, and that assumption may not be true. Most TCR sequences were observed very rarely across donors, whereas some public TCRs were present in many individuals. A cluster of highly shared sequence variants was judged likely to represent a technical artifact of the sequencing pipeline. When HLA alleles, especially DR and DQ, strongly co-occurred, attributing TCR associations to individual alleles was difficult. The authors suggested that the approach could potentially be extended to other disease states and immunological phenotypes. In vitro tests confirmed that a few of the cytomegalovirus-associated TCR beta chains recognize cytomegalovirus antigens. A further reported finding was that TCR beta sequences accurately predicted the HLA-A and HLA-B alleles for most subjects in the first cohort. CMV serostatus was the only immune exposure information available for the cohort. At a false discovery rate of 0.05, a later analysis linked 16,000 or so TCR beta sequences to specific HLA alleles. The cohort was sequenced for TCR beta chains only, and without alpha or paired-chain data the features that could be detected were limited. A later analysis found that most CMV-associated TCR beta chains appeared HLA-restricted, with HLA associations seemingly driven largely by CMV exposure. The 87-base-pair reads could not distinguish some IMGT-functional V segments, including TRBV6-2 and TRBV6-3, so those segments were excluded. Correlated functional status among segregating V segments might be attributable to linkage disequilibrium, but an unknown experimental factor could not be ruled out. Because counts were too low, roughly 18 rarely observed V segments, including chromosome 9 orphons, were left out of the earlier analysis of over 550 of the donors. A later analysis reported that several top co-occurrence clusters appeared linked to parvovirus B19, influenza, CMV and Epstein-Barr virus. Because HLA typing was unavailable for some donors at each locus, only the typed subset was used in association tests.

Receptor libraries were prepared by the immunoSEQ multiplex PCR assay. For the multiplex PCR, a mixture combining 60 forward primers for TCR Vbeta segments and 13 reverse primers for TCR Jbeta segments was used. The CDR3 region of rearranged TCR beta genes was amplified from genomic DNA by a multiplex PCR assay. The amplified TCR beta libraries were sequenced on the Illumina HiSeq System as 87-base-pair reads. Processing in the source paper ran as follows. A later analysis counted tens of millions of unique TCR beta chains across the 550 to 800 repertoires, and around 9.9 million of these chains were shared by at least two donors. Raw reads were error-corrected and collapsed into unique sequences by a nearest-neighbor algorithm in which closely related sequences were merged to remove PCR and sequencing errors. To assign V, D and J gene segments, CDR3 sequences were aligned to IMGT reference sequences. For a sequence to be retained, a match of at least six nucleotides to both a V gene segment and a J gene segment was required. Rearrangements were classified as productive when the CDR3 lacked stop codons and remained in frame with V and J, and all other rearrangements were classified as non-productive. CDR3 was defined according to IMGT convention as the region running from the second conserved V-encoded cysteine to the conserved J-encoded phenylalanine. The earlier analysis of about 590 of the donors excluded sequences that lacked an unambiguous match to a single V gene segment. In an earlier analysis of a few hundred of the donors, a V segment was called functional when productive rearrangements were above 56.7%, and segregating when the standard deviation between donors exceeded 5%. A statistical classification framework was built to diagnose cytomegalovirus status from the catalog of TCR beta chain sequences. In a later analysis, TCR nucleotide sequences were compared against IMGT/GENE-DB human TR gene sequences so that V and J genes could be assigned. Using the TCRdist pipeline, a later analysis assigned CDR3 sequences along with most-parsimonious VDJ recombination scenarios. In a later analysis, each TCR beta chain was defined by its CDR3 amino acid sequence together with its V-gene family, and reads without a unique V-gene family were excluded. In a later analysis, 450 to 600 highly shared, low-generation-probability nucleotide sequences were removed to address suspected cross-contamination and a sequencing artifact. In a later analysis, a clonal expansion index was calculated for each public chain from normalized within-repertoire ranks of inferred template counts. Generation probabilities in a later analysis came from a VDJ recombination model fitted to out-of-frame rearrangements, and those results were checked against IGoR. A later analysis scored TCR-TCR, TCR-HLA and TCR-CMV co-occurrence with hypergeometric tests, applying a repertoire-size bias correction to TCR pairs. A later analysis estimated false discovery rates by permuting HLA or CMV assignments 20 times. A later analysis grouped co-occurring TCRs with DBSCAN, adding TCRdist sequence similarity when clustering within HLA-allele-positive subsets. Co-occurrence clustering excluded repertoires with fewer than 30,000 or more than 120,000 public chains, plus five with anomalous nucleotide sharing. TCRdb stores this immuneACCESS table with in-frame sequences only. Part of the clones is absent; in the studies checked, under half of the shortfall reflects unresolved V genes, and no reason is known for the rest. V, J and clone size reflect that table, while D and trimming were determined from the DNA. The table for this sample lists fewer than 200,000 clones; roughly 70% of them were counted only once. The ten largest clonotypes hold approximately 1.5% of the sample.

The germline V gene supplies CDR1 SNHLY and CDR2 FYNNEI. The V and J ends are trimmed by 1 base and 5 bases, leaving 14 bases between them. The CDR3, from cysteine to phenylalanine, totals 15 residues. Only the CDR3 portion is preserved as DNA: 45 bases, with reading frame beginning at the first base. This clone was counted between two and nine times. This receptor's antigen is unknown. Per-nucleotide qualities are absent, and no much larger clonotype sits a single base away. The cohort consisted of some 670 healthy bone marrow donors. Cohort members were all nominally healthy when sampled, although unrecorded immune exposures were likely present. The donor was CMV seronegative and was included in the group of a few hundred seronegative cohort members. A peripheral blood sample was provided by each donor, and peripheral blood mononuclear cells were used for TCR beta sequencing. The Qiagen DNeasy Blood Extraction Kit was used to extract genomic DNA from the blood cell samples.

Sequencing was done on a sample of PBMCs. The rearrangement combines TRBV2 with TRBJ2-5; the D gene cannot be named for sure. This sequence originates from a girl between 5 and 17 years old in good health and CMV-seronegative. CDR3 loop: CASSEDSLWQETQYF. The DNA reads TGTGCCAGCAGTGAAGATAGCCTCTGGCAGGAGACCCAGTACTTC. This CDR3, with the reference TRBV2 and TRBJ2-5 proteins standing in past its ends, gives the full variable domain EPEVTQTPSHQVTQMGQEVILRCVPISNHLYFYWYRQILGQKVEFLVSFYNNEISEKSEIFDDQFSVERPDGSNFTLKIRSTKLEDSAMYFCASSEDSLWQETQYFGPGTRLLVL.